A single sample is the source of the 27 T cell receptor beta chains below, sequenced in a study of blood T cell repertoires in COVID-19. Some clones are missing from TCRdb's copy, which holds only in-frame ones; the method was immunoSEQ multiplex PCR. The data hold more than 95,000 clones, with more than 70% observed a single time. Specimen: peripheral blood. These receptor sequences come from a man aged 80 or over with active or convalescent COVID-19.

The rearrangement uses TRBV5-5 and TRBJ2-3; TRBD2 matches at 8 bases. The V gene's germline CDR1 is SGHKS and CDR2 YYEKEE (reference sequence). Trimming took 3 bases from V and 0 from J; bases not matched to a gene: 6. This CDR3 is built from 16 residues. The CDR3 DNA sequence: TGTGCCAGCAGCTCCTTAGCGGGGACTAGCACAGATACGCAGTATTTT. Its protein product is CASSSLAGTSTDTQYF.

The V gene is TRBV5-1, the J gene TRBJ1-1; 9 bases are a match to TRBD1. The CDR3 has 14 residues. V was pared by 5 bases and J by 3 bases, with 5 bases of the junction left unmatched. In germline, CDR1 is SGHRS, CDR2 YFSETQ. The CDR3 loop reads CASRTGTGHTEAFF. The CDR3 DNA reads TGCGCCAGCAGAACCGGGACAGGGCACACTGAAGCTTTCTTT.

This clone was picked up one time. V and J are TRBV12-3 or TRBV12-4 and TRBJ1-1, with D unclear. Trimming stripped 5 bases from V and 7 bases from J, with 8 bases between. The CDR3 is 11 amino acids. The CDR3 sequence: CASSPQYEAFF. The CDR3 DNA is TGTGCCAGCAGTCCGCAGTATGAAGCTTTCTTT.

CDR3 protein: CAWSVNQNTEAFF. DNA for the CDR3: TGTGCCTGGAGTGTAAATCAGAACACTGAAGCTTTCTTT. The chain links TRBV30 to TRBJ1-1; D is undetermined. The V gene lost 0 bases and the J gene lost 1 base, with 6 bases spanning the gap. From germline, CDR1 is GTSNPN and CDR2 SVGIG (reference sequence). This CDR3 spans 13 amino acids.

As DNA, the CDR3 is TGTGCCAGCAGCTTGGAGACATACGCCTACAATGAGCAGTTCTTC. This sequence encodes CASSLETYAYNEQFF. The rearrangement links TRBV5-6 to TRBJ2-1; D uncertain. Trimming removed 0 bases from V and 2 bases from J, with 9 bases in between. The CDR3 spans 15 residues. From germline, CDR1 is SGHDT and CDR2 YYEEEE.

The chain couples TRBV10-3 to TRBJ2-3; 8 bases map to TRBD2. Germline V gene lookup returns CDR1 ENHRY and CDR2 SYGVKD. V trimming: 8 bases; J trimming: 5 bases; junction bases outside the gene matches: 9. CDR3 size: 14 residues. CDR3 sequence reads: CAIASGGEGDTQYF. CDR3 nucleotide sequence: TGTGCCATCGCCTCCGGGGGGGAGGGAGATACGCAGTATTTT.

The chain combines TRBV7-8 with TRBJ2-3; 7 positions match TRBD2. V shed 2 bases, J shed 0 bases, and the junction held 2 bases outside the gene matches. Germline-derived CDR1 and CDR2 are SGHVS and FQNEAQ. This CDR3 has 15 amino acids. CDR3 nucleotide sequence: TGTGCCAGCAGCTTATGGACTAGTAGCACAGATACGCAGTATTTT. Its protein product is CASSLWTSSTDTQYF.

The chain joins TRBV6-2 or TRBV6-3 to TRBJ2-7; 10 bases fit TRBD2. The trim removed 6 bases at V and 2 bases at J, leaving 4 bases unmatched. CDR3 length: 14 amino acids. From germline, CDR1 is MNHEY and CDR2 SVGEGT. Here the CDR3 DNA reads TGTGCCAGCAGGCCTAGCGGGGGAACCTACGAGCAGTACTTC. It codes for CASRPSGGTYEQYF.

CDR3 sequence (DNA): TGTGCCAGCAGGCTAGGGGGGGAGGTCACTGAAGCTTTCTTT. It specifies CASRLGGEVTEAFF. The V gene is TRBV6-6, the J gene TRBJ1-1; D perhaps matches TRBD1 (6 bases). The V gene's germline CDR1 is MNHNY and CDR2 SVGAGI (reference sequence). Trimming removed 6 bases at V and 4 bases at J, with 15 bases between. The length of the CDR3 is 14 residues.

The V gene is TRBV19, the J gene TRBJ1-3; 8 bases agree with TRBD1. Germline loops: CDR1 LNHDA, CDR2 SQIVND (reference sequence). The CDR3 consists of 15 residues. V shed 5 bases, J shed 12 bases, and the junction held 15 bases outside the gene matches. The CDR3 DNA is TGTGCCAGTAGTGGCCCGGGACAGGAGAGAACGGGCATATATTTT. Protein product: CASSGPGQERTGIYF.

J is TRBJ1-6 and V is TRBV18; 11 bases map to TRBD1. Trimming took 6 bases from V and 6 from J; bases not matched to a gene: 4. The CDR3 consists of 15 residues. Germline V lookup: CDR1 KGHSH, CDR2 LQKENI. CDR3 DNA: TGTGCCAGCTCTCTAGGGACAGGGGGTAATTCACCCCTCCACTTT. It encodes CASSLGTGGNSPLHF.

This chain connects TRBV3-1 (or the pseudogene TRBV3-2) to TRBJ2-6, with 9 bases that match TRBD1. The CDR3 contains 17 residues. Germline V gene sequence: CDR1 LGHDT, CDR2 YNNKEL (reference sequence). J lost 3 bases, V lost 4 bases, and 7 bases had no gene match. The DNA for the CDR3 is TGTGCCAGCAGCCGGGGACAGGGCGATAGTGGGGCCAACGTCCTGACTTTC. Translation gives CASSRGQGDSGANVLTF.

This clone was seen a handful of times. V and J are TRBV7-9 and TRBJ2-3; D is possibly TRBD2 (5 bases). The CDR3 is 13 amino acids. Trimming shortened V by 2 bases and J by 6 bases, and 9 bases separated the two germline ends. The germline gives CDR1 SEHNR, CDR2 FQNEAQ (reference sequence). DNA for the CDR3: TGTGCCAGCAGCTTAATCGAGGGTGATACGCAGTATTTT. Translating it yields CASSLIEGDTQYF. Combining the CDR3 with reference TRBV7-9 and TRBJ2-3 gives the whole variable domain DTGVSQNPRHKITKRGQNVTFRCDPISEHNRLYWYRQTLGQGPEFLTYFQNEAQLEKSRLLSDRFSAERPKGSFSTLEIQRTEQGDSAMYLCASSLIEGDTQYFGPGTRLTVL.

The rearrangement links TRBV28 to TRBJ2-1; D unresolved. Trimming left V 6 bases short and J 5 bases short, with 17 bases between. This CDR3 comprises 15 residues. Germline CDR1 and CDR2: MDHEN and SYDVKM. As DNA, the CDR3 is TGTGCCAGCAGCAAAAGGAGAGGAAATAACAATGAGCAGTTCTTC. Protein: CASSKRRGNNNEQFF.

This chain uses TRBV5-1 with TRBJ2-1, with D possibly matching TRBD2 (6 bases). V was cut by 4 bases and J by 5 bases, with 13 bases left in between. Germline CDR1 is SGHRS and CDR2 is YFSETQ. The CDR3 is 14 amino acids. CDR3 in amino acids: CASSGDFGHNEQFF. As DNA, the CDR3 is TGCGCCAGCAGCGGGGACTTCGGTCACAATGAGCAGTTCTTC.

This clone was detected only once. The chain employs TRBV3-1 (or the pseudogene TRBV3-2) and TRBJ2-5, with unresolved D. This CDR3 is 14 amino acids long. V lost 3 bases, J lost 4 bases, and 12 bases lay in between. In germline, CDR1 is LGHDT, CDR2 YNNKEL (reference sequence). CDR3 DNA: TGTGCCAGCAGCCACCTCCGGGTTCCAGAGACCCAGTACTTC. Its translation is CASSHLRVPETQYF.

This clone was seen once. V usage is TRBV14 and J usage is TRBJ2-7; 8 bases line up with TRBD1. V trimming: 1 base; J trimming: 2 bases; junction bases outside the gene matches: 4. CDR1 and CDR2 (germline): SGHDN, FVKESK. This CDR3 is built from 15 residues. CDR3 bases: TGTGCCAGCAGCCAAGGGGGGGACAGGACCTACGAGCAGTACTTC. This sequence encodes CASSQGGDRTYEQYF.

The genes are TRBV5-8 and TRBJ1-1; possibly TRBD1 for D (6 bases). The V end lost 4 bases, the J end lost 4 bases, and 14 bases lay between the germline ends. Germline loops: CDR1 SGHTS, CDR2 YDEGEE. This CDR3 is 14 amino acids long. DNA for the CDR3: TGTGCCAGCAGCCCGACAGGCTGGGTCACTGAAGCTTTCTTT. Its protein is CASSPTGWVTEAFF. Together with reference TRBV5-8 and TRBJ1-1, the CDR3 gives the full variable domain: EAGVTQSPTHLIKTRGQQATLRCSPISGHTSVYWYQQALGLGLQFLLWYDEGEERNRGNFPPRFSGRQFPNYSSELNVNALELEDSALYLCASSPTGWVTEAFFGQGTRLTVV.

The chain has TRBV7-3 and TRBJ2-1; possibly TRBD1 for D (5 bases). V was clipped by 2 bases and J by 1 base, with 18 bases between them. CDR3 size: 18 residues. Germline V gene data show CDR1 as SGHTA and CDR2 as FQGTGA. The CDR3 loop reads CASSLLFVRSGSYNEQFF. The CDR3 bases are TGTGCCAGCAGCTTATTATTCGTGAGGTCAGGGTCCTACAATGAGCAGTTCTTC.

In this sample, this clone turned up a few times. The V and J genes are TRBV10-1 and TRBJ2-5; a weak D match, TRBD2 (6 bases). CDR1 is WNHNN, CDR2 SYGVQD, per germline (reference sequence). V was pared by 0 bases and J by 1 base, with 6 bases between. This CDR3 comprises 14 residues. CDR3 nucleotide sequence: TGCGCCAGCAGTGAGTCGACTAGCCAAGAGACCCAGTACTTC. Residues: CASSESTSQETQYF.

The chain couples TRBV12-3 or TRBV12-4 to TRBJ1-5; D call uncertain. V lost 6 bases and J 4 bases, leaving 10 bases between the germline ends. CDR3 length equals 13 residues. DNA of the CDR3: TGTGCCAGCAGGCAAACAGCTAATCAGCCCCAGCATTTT. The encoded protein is CASRQTANQPQHF.

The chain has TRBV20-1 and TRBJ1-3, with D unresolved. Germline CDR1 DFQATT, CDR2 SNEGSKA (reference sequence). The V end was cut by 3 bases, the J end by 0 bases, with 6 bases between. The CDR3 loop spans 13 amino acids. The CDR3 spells CSASAVSGNTIYF. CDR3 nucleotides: TGCAGTGCTAGTGCCGTCTCTGGAAACACCATATATTTT.

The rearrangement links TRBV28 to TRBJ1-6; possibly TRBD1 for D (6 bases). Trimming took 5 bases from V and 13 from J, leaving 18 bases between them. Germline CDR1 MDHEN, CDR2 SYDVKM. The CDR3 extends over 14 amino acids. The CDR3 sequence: CASSLIREGVPLHF. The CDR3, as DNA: TGTGCCAGCAGTCTCATCCGGGAGGGGGTTCCCCTCCACTTT.

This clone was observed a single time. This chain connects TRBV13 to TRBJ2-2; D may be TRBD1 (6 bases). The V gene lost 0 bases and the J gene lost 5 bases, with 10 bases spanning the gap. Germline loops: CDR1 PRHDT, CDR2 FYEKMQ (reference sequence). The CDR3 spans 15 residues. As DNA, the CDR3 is TGTGCCAGCAGCTTAGGACAGGGTAGGACCGGGGAGCTGTTTTTT. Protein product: CASSLGQGRTGELFF.

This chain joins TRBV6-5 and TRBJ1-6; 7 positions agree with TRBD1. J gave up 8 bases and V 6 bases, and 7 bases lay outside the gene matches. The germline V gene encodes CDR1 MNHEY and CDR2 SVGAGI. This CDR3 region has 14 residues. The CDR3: CASRRDRLDSPLHF. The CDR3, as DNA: TGTGCCAGCAGAAGGGACAGATTGGATTCACCCCTCCACTTT.

CDR3 in amino acids: CALREGGTEAFF. The DNA for the CDR3 is TGTGCCCTCCGGGAGGGAGGCACTGAAGCTTTCTTT. The J gene is TRBJ1-1, the V gene TRBV6-5; D ambiguous. The V gene's germline CDR1 is MNHEY and CDR2 SVGAGI. Trimming removed 11 bases from V and 4 bases from J, with 14 bases in between. The CDR3 runs 12 residues.

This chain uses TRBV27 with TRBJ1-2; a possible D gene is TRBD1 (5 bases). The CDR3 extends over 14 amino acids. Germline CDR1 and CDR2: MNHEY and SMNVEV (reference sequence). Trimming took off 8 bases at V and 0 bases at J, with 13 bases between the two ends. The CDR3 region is CASGSGLANYGYTF. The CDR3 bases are TGTGCCAGCGGCTCAGGGTTGGCTAACTATGGCTACACCTTC.